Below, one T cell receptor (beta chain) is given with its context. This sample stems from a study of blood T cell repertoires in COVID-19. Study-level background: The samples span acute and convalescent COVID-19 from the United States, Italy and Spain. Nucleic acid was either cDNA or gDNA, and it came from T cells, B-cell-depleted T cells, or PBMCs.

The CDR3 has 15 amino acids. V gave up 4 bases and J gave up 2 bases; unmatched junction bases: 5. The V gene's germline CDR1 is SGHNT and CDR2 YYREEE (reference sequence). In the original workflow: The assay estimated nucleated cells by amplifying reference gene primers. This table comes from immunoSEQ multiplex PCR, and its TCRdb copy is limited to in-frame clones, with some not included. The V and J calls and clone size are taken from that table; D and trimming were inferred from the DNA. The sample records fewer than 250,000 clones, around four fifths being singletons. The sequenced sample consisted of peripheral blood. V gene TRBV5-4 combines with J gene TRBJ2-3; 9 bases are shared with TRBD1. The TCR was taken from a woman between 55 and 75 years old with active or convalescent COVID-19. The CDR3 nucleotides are TGTGCCAGCAGCCTAGGGACAGGGACCACAGATACGCAGTATTTT. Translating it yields CASSLGTGTTDTQYF.